This passage covers 28 T cell receptor beta chains from one sample sequenced in a study of post-analysis software for immune sequencing data. Study-wide findings and caveats: There were five or six TRBV segments more frequent in patients than controls, and TRBV5-6, TRBV5-1 and TRBV20-1 were among them.

Unique molecular identifiers were built into the TCR beta cDNA libraries. TCRdb redid the calling of the PCR reads with MiXCR, one entry per CDR3 protein. This table has approximately 150,000 distinct CDR3 sequences, 30% appearing once. Their cognate antigens are unknown. The sample comprised blood. These TCRs come from a girl under 18 with multiple sclerosis.

This clonotype showed up just a few times. The chain has TRBV7-9 and TRBJ1-1, with 8 bases identical to TRBD1. The length of the CDR3 is 15 residues. The V gene end was trimmed by 5 bases and the J gene end by 3 bases; junction bases not matched to a gene: 8. Germline CDR1 and CDR2: SEHNR and FQNEAQ (reference sequence). The CDR3 coding sequence is TGTGCCAGCAGCCTGGACAGGGTTGGGGACACTGAAGCTTTCTTT. Translated: CASSLDRVGDTEAFF.

V gene TRBV27 combines with J gene TRBJ1-6; 8 positions match TRBD1. Germline values: CDR1 MNHEY, CDR2 SMNVEV (reference sequence). V dropped 7 bases and J dropped 7; count of bases not matched to a gene: 6. The CDR3 has 14 residues. The CDR3 DNA reads as TGTGCCAGCACTCAGGGGGCAGGGAATTCACCCCTCCACTTT. As protein: CASTQGAGNSPLHF.

This clonotype was observed a few times. This rearrangement joins TRBV30 to TRBJ1-1; D is perhaps TRBD1 (6 bases). Germline V gene sequence: CDR1 GTSNPN, CDR2 SVGIG (reference sequence). The V end lost 5 bases, the J end lost 7 bases, and 14 bases lay between the germline ends. The length of the CDR3 is 12 residues. Here the CDR3 reads CAWANIQGEAFF. CDR3 bases: TGTGCCTGGGCGAATATACAGGGTGAAGCTTTCTTT.

This clonotype was recorded a few times. The V gene is TRBV7-3, the J gene TRBJ1-1; 11 nucleotides agree with TRBD1. Per germline, CDR1 SGHTA and CDR2 FQGTGA. Unmatched junction bases numbered 8, after V lost 5 bases and J lost 9 bases. This CDR3 is built from 14 residues. The CDR3: CASSPGDRGDKAFF. CDR3 sequence (DNA): TGTGCCAGCAGCCCGGGGGACAGGGGGGATAAAGCTTTCTTT.

Turning to this clonotype: This may arise from a read error, as a much more abundant clone is one base away. J is TRBJ1-5 and V is TRBV6-6; possible D gene TRBD1, 6 bases. Per germline, CDR1 MNHNY and CDR2 SVGAGI (reference sequence). The CDR3 is made up of 16 amino acids. CDR3 protein: CASLGSDRALNHPQHF. The CDR3 nucleotides read TGTGCCAGCTTAGGGTCGGACAGAGCCCTGAATCACCCCCAGCATTTT.

This rearrangement joins TRBV20-1 to TRBJ2-5; D is ambiguous. V lost 1 base and J 3 bases, leaving 6 bases between the germline ends. This CDR3 comprises 12 residues. Germline lookup yields CDR1 DFQATT and CDR2 SNEGSKA (reference sequence). The CDR3 loop reads CSARAGEETQYF. DNA of the CDR3: TGCAGTGCTAGAGCAGGAGAAGAGACCCAGTACTTC.

The chain uses TRBV7-9 and TRBJ1-1; 8 nucleotides align to TRBD1. V trimming: 5 bases; J trimming: 3 bases; junction bases outside the gene matches: 8. Germline V gives CDR1 SEHNR, CDR2 FQNEAQ (reference sequence). The CDR3 has 15 amino acids. CDR3 region: CASSERQGRHTEAFF. Here the CDR3 DNA reads TGTGCCAGCAGCGAGCGACAGGGGCGACACACTGAAGCTTTCTTT.

This clonotype was recorded many times. This sequence joins TRBV28 and TRBJ2-7; 9 nucleotides agree with TRBD1. CDR1 MDHEN and CDR2 SYDVKM come from the germline V gene. This CDR3 contains 14 residues. The V gene end was trimmed by 6 bases and the J gene end by 4 bases; junction bases not matched to a gene: 7. CDR3 protein: CASRHGQGWYEQYF. DNA for the CDR3: TGTGCCAGCAGGCATGGACAGGGGTGGTACGAGCAGTACTTC.

Many counts were recorded for this clonotype. The rearrangement links TRBV5-6 to TRBJ1-5, with D hard to call. V was cut by 1 base and J by 9 bases, with 14 bases left in between. Germline V gene sequence: CDR1 SGHDT, CDR2 YYEEEE. The length of the CDR3 is 14 residues. CDR3 nucleotide sequence: TGTGCCAGCAGCTTGTGGTCGCATATAGTGCCCCAGCATTTT. Translated, it gives CASSLWSHIVPQHF.

This chain links TRBV5-6 with TRBJ2-1, with D uncertain. The CDR3 has 13 amino acids. Germline V lookup: CDR1 SGHDT, CDR2 YYEEEE. The germline V and J ends were trimmed by 0 bases and 5 bases, with 6 bases remaining between them. CDR3 DNA: TGTGCCAGCAGCTTGGAACCAGACAATGAGCAGTTCTTC. This encodes CASSLEPDNEQFF.

This clonotype was detected ten times or more. One end of the junction is discordant with germline, which a read error may explain. The V gene is TRBV7-7, the J gene TRBJ2-1; D remains ambiguous. The CDR3 runs 13 residues. Germline values: CDR1 SSHAT, CDR2 FNYEAQ (reference sequence). The CDR3 is CASSSGPFNEQFF. DNA of the CDR3: TGTGCTAGCAGCTCCGGACCCTTCAATGAGCAGTTCTTC. The full variable domain, its missing parts supplied by reference TRBV7-7 and TRBJ2-1, is GAGVSQSPRYKVTKRGQDVTLRCDPISSHATLYWYQQALGQGPEFLTYFNYEAQPDKSGLPSDRFSAERPEGSISTLTIQRTEQRDSAMYRCASSSGPFNEQFFGPGTRLTVL.

This clonotype appeared many times. The rearrangement uses TRBV4-2 and TRBJ2-7, with 7 bases fitting TRBD2. Per germline, CDR1 LGHNA and CDR2 YNFKEQ. CDR3 length: 16 residues. Unmatched junction bases numbered 10, after V lost 3 bases and J lost 2 bases. The CDR3 nucleotides read TGTGCCAGCAGCCAGGAGGGACTAAGCGGGACCTACGAGCAGTACTTC. It yields the protein CASSQEGLSGTYEQYF.

This clonotype showed up just a few times. This rearrangement joins TRBV20-1 to TRBJ1-1; a possible D gene is TRBD1 (6 bases). The CDR3 is 20 residues long. Trimming shortened V by 0 bases and J by 0 bases, and 26 bases separated the two germline ends. In germline, CDR1 is DFQATT, CDR2 SNEGSKA (reference sequence). For the CDR3, the DNA is TGCAGTGCTAGAGATCTGAACAGGGAACGGTTGGCGTACCTGAACACTGAAGCTTTCTTT. It is translated as CSARDLNRERLAYLNTEAFF.

Notes on this clonotype: A read error may explain this, as a much larger clone is one base away. J is TRBJ2-5 and V is TRBV6-5; tentatively, D is TRBD2 (6 bases). CDR3 size: 15 residues. V lost 2 bases, J lost 2 bases, and 12 bases lay in between. CDR1 is MNHEY and CDR2 is SVGAGI in the germline V gene. CDR3: CASSYGGEIQETQYF. The CDR3 nucleotides are TGTGCCAGCAGTTACGGCGGGGAAATTCAAGAGACCCAGTACTTC.

This clonotype was counted between two and nine times. V gene TRBV7-6 combines with J gene TRBJ2-7; 10 bases line up with TRBD2. In germline, CDR1 is SGHVS, CDR2 FNYEAQ. With 5 bases clipped from V and 3 bases from J, the junction kept 10 bases outside the gene matches. The CDR3 totals 16 residues. Here the CDR3 reads CASSLSLAGASYEQYF. CDR3 DNA sequence: TGTGCCAGCAGCCTGAGTCTAGCGGGAGCGAGCTACGAGCAGTACTTC.

The chain recombines TRBV6-6 with TRBJ1-5; 12 bases match TRBD1. Per germline, CDR1 MNHNY and CDR2 SVGAGI (reference sequence). CDR3 length: 17 amino acids. V lost 5 bases, J lost 2 bases, and 7 bases stayed unmatched. The CDR3 region has the DNA TGTGCCAGCAGTCATAGGGGACAGGGGGCTGGCAATCAGCCCCAGCATTTT. Amino acid sequence: CASSHRGQGAGNQPQHF.

About this clonotype: A much larger clonotype is one base distant, so this may be a read error. J is TRBJ2-1 and V is TRBV4-1; possible D gene TRBD1, 6 bases. This CDR3 has 13 residues. The germline V gene has CDR1 MGHRA and CDR2 YSYEKL. Trimming stripped 4 bases from V and 10 bases from J, with 14 bases between. CDR3 residues: CASSRPGASEQFF. The CDR3 coding sequence is TGCGCCAGCAGCCGACCAGGGGCCAGCGAGCAGTTCTTC.

There are many counts of this clonotype. A read error may explain this, as a much larger clone is one base away. The chain carries TRBV6-1 and TRBJ1-2; 7 bases agree with TRBD1. The CDR3 sequence is 15 residues long. The germline gives CDR1 MNHNS, CDR2 SASEGT. The CDR3 protein is CASGEVGTERYGYTF. DNA for the CDR3: TGTGCCAGCGGTGAAGTGGGGACAGAACGCTATGGCTACACCTTC.

This clonotype was counted only a few times. One junction end disagrees with the germline gene, perhaps due to a read error. The chain uses TRBV28 and TRBJ2-5; D may be TRBD1 (6 bases). The CDR3 sequence is 15 residues long. Germline V gene lookup returns CDR1 MDHEN and CDR2 SYDVKM. CDR3 protein: CTSSSLRGYQETQYF. DNA for the CDR3: TGTACCAGCAGTTCTCTGAGGGGGTATCAAGAGACCCAGTACTTC. The whole variable domain, filled in from reference TRBV28 and TRBJ2-5, reads DVKVTQSSRYLVKRTGEKVFLECVQDMDHENMFWYRQDPGLGLRLIYFSYDVKMKEKGDIPEGYSVSREKKERFSLILESASTNQTSMYLCTSSSLRGYQETQYFGPGTRLLVL.

The rearrangement uses TRBV10-2 and TRBJ2-3; the D gene could be TRBD1 or TRBD2 (5 bases each). Germline V gene lookup returns CDR1 WSHSY and CDR2 SAAADI. Trimming cost V 8 bases and J 6 bases, with 18 bases left between them. The CDR3 has 14 residues. The CDR3 nucleotides read TGCGCCAGCGATAGTGGGCCCGGGGCTGATACGCAGTATTTT. It codes for CASDSGPGADTQYF.

DNA for the CDR3: TGCAGCGTTGATGCCACAGATACGCAGTATTTT. Translating it yields CSVDATDTQYF. The chain links TRBV29-1 to TRBJ2-3; D remains unclear. V lost 3 bases and J lost 2, with 3 bases in between. This CDR3 spans 11 amino acids. The germline CDR1 and CDR2 sequences are SQVTM and ANQGSEA.

This clonotype has at least ten counts. The genes are TRBV27 and TRBJ2-1; TRBD2 aligns across 9 bases. CDR1 is MNHEY, CDR2 SMNVEV, per germline (reference sequence). This CDR3 has 19 residues. The ends lost 8 bases at V and 7 bases at J; junction bases unmatched: 24. The CDR3 DNA is TGTGCCAGCCTCCCTCGGGGACTTTCCGGGACTAGCATGAGAAATGAGCAGTTCTTC. Translating it yields CASLPRGLSGTSMRNEQFF.

This clonotype was recorded a few times. The CDR3 DNA follows: TGCAGTGCATATAGCCCCGACAGCCCCTCCGAGCAGTACTTC. Translated: CSAYSPDSPSEQYF. This chain connects TRBV20-1 to TRBJ2-7; tentative D call: TRBD1 (5 bases). V lost 6 bases and J lost 6, with 21 bases in between. The CDR3 spans 14 residues. Per germline, CDR1 DFQATT and CDR2 SNEGSKA (reference sequence).

There are a few counts of this clonotype. J is TRBJ2-3 and V is TRBV5-1, with D unresolved. Germline assignment: CDR1 SGHRS and CDR2 YFSETQ. The CDR3 spans 11 residues. The ends were cut back, 8 bases at V and 6 bases at J, with 10 bases in the middle. CDR3 protein: CASKRSDTQYF. The CDR3 coding sequence is TGCGCCAGTAAGCGATCCGATACGCAGTATTTT. Based on the CDR3 plus reference TRBV5-1 and TRBJ2-3, the full variable domain is KAGVTQTPRYLIKTRGQQVTLSCSPISGHRSVSWYQQTPGQGLQFLFEYFSETQRNKGNFPGRFSGRQFSNSRSEMNVSTLELGDSALYLCASKRSDTQYFGPGTRLTVL.

This clonotype was counted at least ten times. The chain has TRBV18 and TRBJ2-1, with D tentatively TRBD2 (6 bases). V dropped 1 base and J dropped 6 bases, with 13 bases sitting between them. Germline CDR1 KGHSH, CDR2 LQKENI. CDR3 length: 15 residues. CDR3 protein: CASSPRRASVNEQFF. The CDR3, as DNA: TGTGCCAGCTCACCACGTCGGGCTAGCGTCAATGAGCAGTTCTTC.

This clonotype came up many times. This chain joins TRBV10-3 and TRBJ2-5, with D possibly being TRBD2 (6 bases). The V end lost 8 bases, the J end lost 1 base, and 14 bases lay between the germline ends. The CDR3 length is 14 residues. Germline CDR1 reads ENHRY; CDR2 reads SYGVKD. The CDR3: CAIGPTSSQETQYF. For the CDR3, the DNA is TGTGCCATCGGTCCAACTAGCTCCCAAGAGACCCAGTACTTC.

This clonotype was found a few times. This chain joins TRBV11-3 and TRBJ2-1; D gene unclear. The CDR3 has 13 amino acids. Germline V gene lookup returns CDR1 SGHNT and CDR2 YENEEA. The germline V and J ends were trimmed by 3 bases and 1 base, with 4 bases remaining between them. CDR3 sequence: CASSFESYNEQFF. Here the CDR3 DNA reads TGTGCCAGCAGCTTCGAATCCTACAATGAGCAGTTCTTC.

The chain carries TRBV7-3 and TRBJ1-6; 8 nucleotides match TRBD1. V was pared by 4 bases and J by 7 bases, with 6 bases of the junction left unmatched. The CDR3 runs to 15 residues. The germline V gene encodes CDR1 SGHTA and CDR2 FQGTGA. CDR3 sequence reads: CASSSQGASNSPLHF. The CDR3 DNA is TGTGCCAGCAGCTCTCAGGGGGCGAGCAATTCACCCCTCCACTTT.